This is a list of T cell receptor beta chains from one sample in a study of beta chain features in type 1 diabetes. The assay was immunoSEQ multiplex PCR, and TCRdb's table has in-frame clones only and misses some. This sample yields 620,000 or so clones, of which about 16% are seen a single time; approximately 0.087% belongs to the top ten. Sequencing used naive CD4+ T cells from blood. The receptors come from a young man in good health. Both conserved end residues are part of each CDR3. Each record gives: J gene, D gene, clone size, V gene, CDR3 DNA, CDR3 protein. D genes are given only for firm matches. The size of a clone is reported for some rows only, either as once, few or many, or as a class for expanded clones.

j_call: TRBJ2-7
d_call: TRBD1
clone_size: few
v_call: TRBV7-2
cdr3_nt: TGTGCCAGCAGCTTTACGCGTCCCGGGACAGGGATCGAGCAGTACTTC
cdr3_aa: CASSFTRPGTGIEQYF

j_call: TRBJ2-1
d_call: TRBD1
clone_size: .
v_call: TRBV16
cdr3_nt: TGTGCCAGCAGCCAATTAGGACAGGGGTTGAATGAGCAGTTCTTC
cdr3_aa: CASSQLGQGLNEQFF

j_call: TRBJ2-4
d_call: .
clone_size: few
v_call: TRBV6-6
cdr3_nt: TGTGCCAGCAGCCCCCCCGGGCGAAACATTCAGTACTTC
cdr3_aa: CASSPPGRNIQYF

j_call: TRBJ2-1
d_call: TRBD2
clone_size: few
v_call: TRBV4-1
cdr3_nt: TGCGCCAGCAGCCAAGAAACTAGCGGGAAGGCCTACAATGAGCAGTTCTTC
cdr3_aa: CASSQETSGKAYNEQFF

j_call: TRBJ2-7
d_call: .
clone_size: few
v_call: TRBV28
cdr3_nt: TGTGCCAGCACCCGGGGGTCTTACGAGCAGTACTTC
cdr3_aa: CASTRGSYEQYF

j_call: TRBJ2-7
d_call: TRBD2
clone_size: .
v_call: TRBV7-3
cdr3_nt: TGTGCCAGCAGCTTGATGGCGGGAGGGTACGAGCAGTACTTC
cdr3_aa: CASSLMAGGYEQYF

j_call: TRBJ2-7
d_call: .
clone_size: .
v_call: TRBV28
cdr3_nt: TGTGCCAGCAGCAATTACGAGCAGTACTTC
cdr3_aa: CASSNYEQYF

j_call: TRBJ1-5
d_call: .
clone_size: once
v_call: TRBV7-9
cdr3_nt: TGTGCCAGCAGCTTATCAGGGTGGGAGCCCCAGCATTTT
cdr3_aa: CASSLSGWEPQHF

j_call: TRBJ2-3
d_call: .
clone_size: few
v_call: TRBV4-1
cdr3_nt: TGCGCCAGCAGCCCCCTTTTAGCGGTCAGCACAGATACGCAGTATTTT
cdr3_aa: CASSPLLAVSTDTQYF

j_call: TRBJ2-3
d_call: TRBD2
clone_size: few
v_call: TRBV7-2
cdr3_nt: TGTGCCAGCAGCTTAGCTTTGCTAGCGGGCCTCACAGATACGCAGTATTTT
cdr3_aa: CASSLALLAGLTDTQYF

j_call: TRBJ1-4
d_call: TRBD1
clone_size: .
v_call: TRBV30
cdr3_nt: TGTGCCTGGAGAGGAAGGGGGCGTGAAAAACTGTTTTTT
cdr3_aa: CAWRGRGREKLFF

j_call: TRBJ2-4
d_call: TRBD2
clone_size: few
v_call: TRBV29-1
cdr3_nt: TGCAGCGTGGGTCAGCGGGGGGCCGGCCGAGCCAAAAACATTCAGTACTTC
cdr3_aa: CSVGQRGAGRAKNIQYF

j_call: TRBJ1-6
d_call: .
clone_size: .
v_call: TRBV5-1
cdr3_nt: TGCGCCAGCAGCTTGACAGGTTCAGGGTCACCCCTCCACTTT
cdr3_aa: CASSLTGSGSPLHF

j_call: TRBJ1-3
d_call: .
clone_size: .
v_call: TRBV9
cdr3_nt: TGTGCCAGCAGCGCGGGACACTCAGATCTCTCTGGAAACACCATATATTTT
cdr3_aa: CASSAGHSDLSGNTIYF

j_call: TRBJ2-3
d_call: .
clone_size: .
v_call: TRBV4-2
cdr3_nt: TGTGCCAGCAGCCAAGGAAGAGATACGCAGTATTTT
cdr3_aa: CASSQGRDTQYF

j_call: TRBJ2-5
d_call: TRBD2
clone_size: few
v_call: TRBV28
cdr3_nt: TGTGCCAGCAAGGCGGGAGAGGAGACCCAGTACTTC
cdr3_aa: CASKAGEETQYF

j_call: TRBJ2-5
d_call: .
clone_size: .
v_call: TRBV5-1
cdr3_nt: TGCGCCAGCAGCTCGGGGTCGCCCCAAGAGACCCAGTACTTC
cdr3_aa: CASSSGSPQETQYF

j_call: TRBJ2-3
d_call: .
clone_size: few
v_call: TRBV18
cdr3_nt: TGTGCCAGCTCACCAGCACGGGGACCCACAGATACGCAGTATTTT
cdr3_aa: CASSPARGPTDTQYF

j_call: TRBJ2-1
d_call: TRBD1
clone_size: few
v_call: TRBV7-9
cdr3_nt: TGTGCCAGCAGCCTCGGGACAGGAGGGAACGATGAGCAGTTCTTC
cdr3_aa: CASSLGTGGNDEQFF

j_call: TRBJ1-2
d_call: .
clone_size: few
v_call: TRBV5-1
cdr3_nt: TGCGCCAGCAGCTTGGGTCGCTCGGTGGGTTCGAGTGGCTACACCTTC
cdr3_aa: CASSLGRSVGSSGYTF

j_call: TRBJ2-7
d_call: .
clone_size: few
v_call: TRBV5-1
cdr3_nt: TGCGCCAGCAGCCCTGGACAGATTCAGTACTTC
cdr3_aa: CASSPGQIQYF

j_call: TRBJ2-3
d_call: .
clone_size: .
v_call: TRBV7-6
cdr3_nt: TGTGCCAGCAGCTTACATTACACTTGGTATTTT
cdr3_aa: CASSLHYTWYF

j_call: TRBJ2-7
d_call: TRBD1
clone_size: .
v_call: TRBV10-3
cdr3_nt: TGTGCCATCATGGGGGGGACAGGGTCCCACGAGCAGTACTTC
cdr3_aa: CAIMGGTGSHEQYF

j_call: TRBJ1-5
d_call: TRBD1
clone_size: .
v_call: TRBV4-1
cdr3_nt: TGCGCCAGCAGCCCATATTCCGGGACAGATCTTTATAGCAATCAGCCCCAGCATTTT
cdr3_aa: CASSPYSGTDLYSNQPQHF

j_call: TRBJ2-2
d_call: .
clone_size: few
v_call: TRBV7-2
cdr3_nt: TGTGCCAGCAGCCGACCTCAGGGCACCGGGGAGCTGTTTTTT
cdr3_aa: CASSRPQGTGELFF